This TCR beta chain was sequenced for a study of blood T cell repertoires in COVID-19. CDR3 length: 14 amino acids. Germline loops: CDR1 MNHEY, CDR2 SVGAGI. Deletions cut 6 bases from V and 0 bases from J, with 12 bases between. Produced via immunoSEQ multiplex PCR; TCRdb's table is partial and in-frame only. The sample lists about 330,000 clones, approximately 85% occurring once. The specimen sequenced was peripheral blood. This receptor was obtained from a human donor in a cohort sampled during active COVID-19. J is TRBJ2-7 and V is TRBV6-5; weak D call: TRBD2 (5 bases). Here the CDR3 reads CASSGVKNSYEQYF. Here the CDR3 DNA reads TGTGCCAGCAGCGGGGTAAAGAACTCCTACGAGCAGTACTTC.